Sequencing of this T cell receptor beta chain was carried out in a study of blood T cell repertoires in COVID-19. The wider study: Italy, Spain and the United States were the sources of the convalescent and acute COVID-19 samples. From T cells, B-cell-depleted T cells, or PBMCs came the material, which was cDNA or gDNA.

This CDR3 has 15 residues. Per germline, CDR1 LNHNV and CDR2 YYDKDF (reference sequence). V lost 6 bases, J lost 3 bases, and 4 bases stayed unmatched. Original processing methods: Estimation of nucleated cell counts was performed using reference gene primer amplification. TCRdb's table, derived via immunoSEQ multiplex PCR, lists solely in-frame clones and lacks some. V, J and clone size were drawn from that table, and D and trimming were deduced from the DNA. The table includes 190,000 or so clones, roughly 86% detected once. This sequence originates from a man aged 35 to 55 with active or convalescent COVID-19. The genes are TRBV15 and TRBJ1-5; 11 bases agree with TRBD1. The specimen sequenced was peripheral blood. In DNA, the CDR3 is TGTGCCACCAGTTGGGACAGGGGGAACAATCAGCCCCAGCATTTT. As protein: CATSWDRGNNQPQHF.